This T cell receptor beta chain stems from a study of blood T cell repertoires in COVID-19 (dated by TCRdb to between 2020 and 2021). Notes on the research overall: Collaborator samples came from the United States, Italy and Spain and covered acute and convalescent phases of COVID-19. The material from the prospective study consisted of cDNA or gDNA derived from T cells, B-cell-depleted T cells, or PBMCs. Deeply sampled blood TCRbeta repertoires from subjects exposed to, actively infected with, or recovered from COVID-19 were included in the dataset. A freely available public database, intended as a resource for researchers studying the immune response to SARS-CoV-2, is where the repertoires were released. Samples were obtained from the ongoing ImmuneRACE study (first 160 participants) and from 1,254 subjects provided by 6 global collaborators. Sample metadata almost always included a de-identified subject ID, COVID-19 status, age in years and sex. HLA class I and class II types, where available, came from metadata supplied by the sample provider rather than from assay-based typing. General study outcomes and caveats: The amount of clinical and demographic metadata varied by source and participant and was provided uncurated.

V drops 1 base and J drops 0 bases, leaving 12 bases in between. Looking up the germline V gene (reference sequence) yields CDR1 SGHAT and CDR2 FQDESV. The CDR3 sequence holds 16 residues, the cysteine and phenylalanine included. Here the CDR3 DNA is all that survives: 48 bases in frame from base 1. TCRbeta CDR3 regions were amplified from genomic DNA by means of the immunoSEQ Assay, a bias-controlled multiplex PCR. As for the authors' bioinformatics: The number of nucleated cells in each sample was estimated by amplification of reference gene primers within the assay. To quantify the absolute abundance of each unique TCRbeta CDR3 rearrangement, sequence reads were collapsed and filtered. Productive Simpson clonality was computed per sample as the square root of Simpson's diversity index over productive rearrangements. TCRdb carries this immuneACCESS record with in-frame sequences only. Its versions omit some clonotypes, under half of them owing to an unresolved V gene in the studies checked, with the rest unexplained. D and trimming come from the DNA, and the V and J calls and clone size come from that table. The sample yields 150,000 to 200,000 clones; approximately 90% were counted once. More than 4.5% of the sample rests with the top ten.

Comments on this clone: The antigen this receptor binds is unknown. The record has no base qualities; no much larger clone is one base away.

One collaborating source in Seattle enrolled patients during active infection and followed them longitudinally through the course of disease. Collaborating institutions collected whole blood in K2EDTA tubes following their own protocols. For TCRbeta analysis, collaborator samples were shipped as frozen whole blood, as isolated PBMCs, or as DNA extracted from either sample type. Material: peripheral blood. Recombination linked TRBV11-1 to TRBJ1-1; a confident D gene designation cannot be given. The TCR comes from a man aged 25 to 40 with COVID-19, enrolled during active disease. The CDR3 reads CASSLGSGELNTEAFF. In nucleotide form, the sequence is TGTGCCAGCAGCTTAGGTTCCGGGGAGCTGAACACTGAAGCTTTCTTT.